This TCR beta chain was sequenced in a study of persistence of HIV-infected CD4 T cells. This was the immunoSEQ version 4 assay in survey mode. Repertoires were generated with immunoSEQ multiplex PCR, while TCRdb's copy carries only in-frame clones and drops some. The data show about 40,000 clones, 70% to 80% seen once. Study results and caveats: Antigen-responding cells were enriched for degenerate expanded CDR3beta sequences. CMV- and Gag-responding cells had lower TCRbeta richness than CD3/CD28-responding cells. Within sorted populations, more oligoclonal TCRs accompanied more oligoclonal proviruses.

Cells were stimulated with overlapping HIV-1 Gag 15-mer peptides. Sorted nonresponding memory CD4+ T cells were CD40L-negative, CD69-negative, CD45RO-high. Stimulated PBMCs had first been depleted of CD8+ T cells. A note on this clone: The antigen is undetermined.

The sequenced sample was CD4+ T cells sorted from PBMCs after approximately 19-hour stimulation, obtained from a patient who received antiretroviral therapy. This TCR was sampled from an adult man with HIV who was CMV-seropositive.

CDR3 sequence: CAWSSGGRRTDTQYF. For the CDR3, the DNA is TGTGCCTGGAGTTCCGGGGGTCGCCGCACAGATACGCAGTATTTT. V and J are TRBV30 and TRBJ2-3, with a weak D call TRBD2 (6 bases). This CDR3 region has 15 residues. Germline CDR1 reads GTSNPN; CDR2 reads SVGIG (reference sequence). V lost 2 bases and J lost 1, with 13 bases in between. Filled out from reference TRBV30 and TRBJ2-3, the complete variable domain reads SQTIHQWPATLVQPVGSPLSLECTVEGTSNPNLYWYRQAAGRGLQLLFYSVGIGQISSEVPQNLSASRPQDRQFILSSKKLLLSDSGFYLCAWSSGGRRTDTQYFGPGTRLTVL.